This T cell receptor (beta chain) was profiled in a study of blood T cell repertoires in COVID-19. Study as a whole: Sample material is recorded as cDNA or gDNA derived from T cells, B-cell-depleted T cells, or PBMCs.

Under the authors' procedure: Counts of nucleated cells, estimated from reference gene primer amplification, were obtained. Method: immunoSEQ multiplex PCR; TCRdb's copy keeps in-frame clones and lacks some. The DNA gave D and trimming, while V, J and clone size come from that table. The table includes about 160,000 clones, approximately 86% detected once. The clonotype comes from a woman aged 60-75 years who had recovered from COVID-19. The sequenced material came from peripheral blood.

The CDR3 loop reads CASSESNAATPLHF. For the CDR3, the DNA is TGCGCCAGCAGTGAGTCGAATGCGGCTACACCCCTCCACTTT. The chain uses TRBV10-1 and TRBJ1-6; D unclear. V was trimmed by 0 bases and J by 11 bases, leaving 11 bases between them. This CDR3 spans 14 amino acids. Germline V gene lookup returns CDR1 WNHNN and CDR2 SYGVQD (reference sequence).